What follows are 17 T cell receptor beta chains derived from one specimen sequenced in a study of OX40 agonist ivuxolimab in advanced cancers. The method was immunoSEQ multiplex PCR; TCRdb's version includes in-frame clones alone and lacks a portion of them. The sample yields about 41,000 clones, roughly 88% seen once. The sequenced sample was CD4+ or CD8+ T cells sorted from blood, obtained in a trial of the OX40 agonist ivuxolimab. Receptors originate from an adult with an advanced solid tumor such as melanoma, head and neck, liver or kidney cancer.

In nucleotides, the CDR3 is TGCAGCGTGAGAAGGACAGGGACCTACAATGAGCAGTTCTTC. Translating gives CSVRRTGTYNEQFF. This sequence joins TRBV29-1 and TRBJ2-1; 8 bases are shared with TRBD1. V gave up 6 bases and J gave up 2 bases; unmatched junction bases: 6. This CDR3 has 14 residues. Germline CDR1 reads SQVTM; CDR2 reads ANQGSEA.

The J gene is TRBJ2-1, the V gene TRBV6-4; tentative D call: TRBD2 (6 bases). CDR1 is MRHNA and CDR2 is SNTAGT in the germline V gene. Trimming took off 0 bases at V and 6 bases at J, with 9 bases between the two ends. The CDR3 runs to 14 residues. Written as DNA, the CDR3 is TGTGCCAGCAGTGACTCGTACGGGGGCAATGAGCAGTTCTTC. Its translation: CASSDSYGGNEQFF.

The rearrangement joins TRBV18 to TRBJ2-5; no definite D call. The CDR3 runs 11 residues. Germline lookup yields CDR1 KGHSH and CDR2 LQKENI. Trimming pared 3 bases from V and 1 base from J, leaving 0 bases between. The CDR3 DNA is TGTGCCAGCTCACCCCAAGAGACCCAGTACTTC. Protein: CASSPQETQYF. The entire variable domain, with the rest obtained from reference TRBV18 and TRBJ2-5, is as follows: NAGVMQNPRHLVRRRGQEARLRCSPMKGHSHVYWYRQLPEEGLKFMVYLQKENIIDESGMPKERFSAEFPKEGPSILRIQQVVRGDSAAYFCASSPQETQYFGPGTRLLVL.

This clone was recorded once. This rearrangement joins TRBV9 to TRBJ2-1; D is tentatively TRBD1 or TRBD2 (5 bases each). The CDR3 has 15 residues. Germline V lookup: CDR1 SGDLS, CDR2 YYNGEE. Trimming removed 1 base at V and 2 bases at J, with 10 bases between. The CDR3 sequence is CASSVRWDPYNEQFF. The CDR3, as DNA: TGTGCCAGCAGCGTACGGTGGGACCCCTACAATGAGCAGTTCTTC.

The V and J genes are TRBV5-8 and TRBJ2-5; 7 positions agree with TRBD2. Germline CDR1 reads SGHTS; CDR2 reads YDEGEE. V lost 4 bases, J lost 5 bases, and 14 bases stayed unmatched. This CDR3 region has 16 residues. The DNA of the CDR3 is TGTGCCAGCAGCATCCGCGGCGGGGCGGGAGCGGAGACCCAGTACTTC. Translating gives CASSIRGGAGAETQYF.

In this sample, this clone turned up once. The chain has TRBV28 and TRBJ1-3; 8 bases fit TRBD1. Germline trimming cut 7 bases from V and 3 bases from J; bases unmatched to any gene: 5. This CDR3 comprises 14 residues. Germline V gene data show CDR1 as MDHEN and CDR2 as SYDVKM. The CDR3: CASTGQGDGNTIYF. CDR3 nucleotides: TGTGCCAGCACCGGACAGGGCGATGGAAACACCATATATTTT.

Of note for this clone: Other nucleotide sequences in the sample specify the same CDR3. CDR3 nucleotides: TGCGCCAGCAGCTCAACAGGTTCCTCCTACGAGCAGTACTTC. Translation gives CASSSTGSSYEQYF. The gene calls are TRBV5-1 and TRBJ2-7; tentative D call: TRBD1 (5 bases). Deletions cut 3 bases from V and 0 bases from J, with 10 bases between. Per the germline V gene, CDR1 is SGHRS and CDR2 is YFSETQ. The CDR3 extends over 14 amino acids.

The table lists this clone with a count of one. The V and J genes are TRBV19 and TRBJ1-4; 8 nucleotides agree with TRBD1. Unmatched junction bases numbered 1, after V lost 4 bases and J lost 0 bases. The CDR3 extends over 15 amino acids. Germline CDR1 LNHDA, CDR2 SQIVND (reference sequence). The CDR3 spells CASSTGQATNEKLFF. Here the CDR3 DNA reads TGTGCCAGTAGTACGGGACAGGCAACTAATGAAAAACTGTTTTTT.

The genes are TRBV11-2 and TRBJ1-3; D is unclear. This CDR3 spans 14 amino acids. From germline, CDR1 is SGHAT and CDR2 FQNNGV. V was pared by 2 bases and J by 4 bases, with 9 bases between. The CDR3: CASSLTTAGNTIYF. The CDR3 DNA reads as TGTGCCAGCAGCTTAACGACCGCCGGAAACACCATATATTTT.

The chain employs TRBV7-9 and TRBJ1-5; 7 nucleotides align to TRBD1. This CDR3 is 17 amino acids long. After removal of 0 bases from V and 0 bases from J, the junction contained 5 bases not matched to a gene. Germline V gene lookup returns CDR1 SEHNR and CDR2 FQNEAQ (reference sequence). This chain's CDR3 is CASSLATGTFSNQPQHF. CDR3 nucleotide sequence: TGTGCCAGCAGCTTAGCGACAGGGACATTTAGCAATCAGCCCCAGCATTTT.

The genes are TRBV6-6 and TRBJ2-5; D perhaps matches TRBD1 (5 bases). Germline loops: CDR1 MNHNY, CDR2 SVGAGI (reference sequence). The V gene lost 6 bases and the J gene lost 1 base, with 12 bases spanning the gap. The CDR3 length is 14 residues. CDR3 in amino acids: CASSPRQSQETQYF. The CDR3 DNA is TGTGCCAGCAGCCCAAGACAGAGCCAAGAGACCCAGTACTTC.

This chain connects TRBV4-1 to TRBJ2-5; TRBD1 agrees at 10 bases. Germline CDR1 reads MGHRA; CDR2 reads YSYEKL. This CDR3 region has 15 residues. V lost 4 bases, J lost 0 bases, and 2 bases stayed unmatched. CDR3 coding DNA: TGCGCCAGCAGCCCAGGACAGGGGGACCAAGAGACCCAGTACTTC. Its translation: CASSPGQGDQETQYF.

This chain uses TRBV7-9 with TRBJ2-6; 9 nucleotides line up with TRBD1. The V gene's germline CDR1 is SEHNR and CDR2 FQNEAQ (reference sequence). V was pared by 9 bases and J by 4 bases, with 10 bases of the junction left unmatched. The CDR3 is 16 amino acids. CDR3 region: CASAGQGPLGANVLTF. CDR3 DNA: TGTGCCAGTGCAGGACAGGGGCCTCTAGGGGCCAACGTCCTGACTTTC.

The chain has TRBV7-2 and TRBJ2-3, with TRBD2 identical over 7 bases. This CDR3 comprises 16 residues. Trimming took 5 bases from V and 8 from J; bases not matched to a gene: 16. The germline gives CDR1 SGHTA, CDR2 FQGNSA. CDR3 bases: TGTGCCAGCAGCCTCCTGGCGCGCGGGAGATCACCTACGCAGTATTTT. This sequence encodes CASSLLARGRSPTQYF.

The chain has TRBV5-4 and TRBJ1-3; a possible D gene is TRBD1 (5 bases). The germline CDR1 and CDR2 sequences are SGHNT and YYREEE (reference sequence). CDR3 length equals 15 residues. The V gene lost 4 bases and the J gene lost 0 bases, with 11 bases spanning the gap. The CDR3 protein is CASSGRGRSGNTIYF. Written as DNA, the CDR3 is TGTGCCAGCAGCGGGAGGGGCCGCTCTGGAAACACCATATATTTT.

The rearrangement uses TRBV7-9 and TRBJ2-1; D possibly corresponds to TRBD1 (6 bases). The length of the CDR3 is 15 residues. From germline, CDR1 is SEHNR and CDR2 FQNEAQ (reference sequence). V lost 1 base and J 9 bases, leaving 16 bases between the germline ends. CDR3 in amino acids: CASSLVQGHSGEQFF. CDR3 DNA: TGTGCCAGCAGCTTAGTTCAGGGGCATTCGGGTGAGCAGTTCTTC.

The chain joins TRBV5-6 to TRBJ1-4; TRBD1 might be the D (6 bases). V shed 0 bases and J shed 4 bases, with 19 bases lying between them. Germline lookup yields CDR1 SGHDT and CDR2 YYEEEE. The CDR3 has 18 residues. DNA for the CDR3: TGTGCCAGCAGCTTGGGGGACACCCCCTTCGTCGGTAATGAAAAACTGTTTTTT. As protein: CASSLGDTPFVGNEKLFF.